Sequencing of this T cell receptor beta chain was carried out in a study of cytomegalovirus exposure and HLA in healthy donors. The PCR had 60 Vbeta and 13 Jbeta primers. Method: immunoSEQ multiplex PCR; TCRdb's copy keeps in-frame clones and lacks some. The sample includes about 200,000 clones, 75% to 90% of them seen just once. Whole-study results and caveats: Productive status was seen about 87% or about 30% of the time for most TCR beta V segments in an earlier analysis. Indistinguishability led to the exclusion of some V segments, TRBV6-2 and TRBV6-3 included.

A note on this clone: Its cognate antigen is unknown.

The CDR3 runs to 13 residues. The germline V and J ends were trimmed by 0 bases and 3 bases, with 7 bases remaining between them. Per the germline V gene, CDR1 is SGHKS and CDR2 is YYEKEE (reference sequence). This rearrangement joins TRBV5-5 to TRBJ2-7; no definite D call. This receptor was obtained from a woman aged 25 to 45 in good health and CMV-seronegative. Specimen: PBMCs. The CDR3 DNA reads TGTGCCAGCAGCTTGGGCCAGGACTACGAGCAGTACTTC. Protein: CASSLGQDYEQYF.